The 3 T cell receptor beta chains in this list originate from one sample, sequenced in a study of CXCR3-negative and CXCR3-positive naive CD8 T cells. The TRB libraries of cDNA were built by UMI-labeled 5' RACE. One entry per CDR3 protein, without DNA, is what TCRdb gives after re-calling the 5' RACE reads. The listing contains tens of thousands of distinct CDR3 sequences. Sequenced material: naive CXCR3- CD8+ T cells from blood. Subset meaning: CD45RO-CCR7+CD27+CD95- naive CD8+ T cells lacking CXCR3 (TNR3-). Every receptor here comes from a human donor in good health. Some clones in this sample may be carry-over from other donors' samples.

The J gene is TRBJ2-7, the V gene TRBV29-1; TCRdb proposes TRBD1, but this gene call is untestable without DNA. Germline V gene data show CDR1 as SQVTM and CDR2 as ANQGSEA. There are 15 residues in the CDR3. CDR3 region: CSVGSTRESPYEQYF.

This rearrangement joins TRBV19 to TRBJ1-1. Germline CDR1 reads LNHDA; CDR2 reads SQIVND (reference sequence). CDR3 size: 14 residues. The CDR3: CASSIASSNTEAFF. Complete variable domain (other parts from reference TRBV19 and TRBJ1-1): DGGITQSPKYLFRKEGQNVTLSCEQNLNHDAMYWYRQDPGQGLRLIYYSQIVNDFQKGDIAEGYSVSREKKESFPLTVTSAQKNPTAFYLCASSIASSNTEAFFGQGTRLTVV.

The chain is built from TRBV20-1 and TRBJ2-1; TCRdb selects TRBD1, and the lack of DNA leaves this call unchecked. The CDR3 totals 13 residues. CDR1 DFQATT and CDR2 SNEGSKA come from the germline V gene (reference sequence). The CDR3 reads CSASRDSWNEQFF.